These 23 T cell receptor beta chains were sequenced from one sample in a study of CD8 T cells in ankylosing spondylitis. Overall study results and limits: Roughly eight highly homologous variants made up a TCR beta motif that seemed to typify ankylosing spondylitis blood.

MiXCR was run by TCRdb on the 5' RACE reads, yielding one entry per CDR3 protein. The table includes about 390,000 distinct CDR3 sequences, approximately 20% detected once. For these TCRs, the target antigens are not known. Sequenced material: blood, either unsorted or a sorted T cell fraction (not recorded which). Every receptor here comes from a male donor with ankylosing spondylitis.

The CDR3 loop is CSARALWGEGSGANVLTF. The DNA of the CDR3 is TGCAGTGCTAGAGCCCTCTGGGGGGAGGGCTCTGGGGCCAACGTCCTGACTTTC. This sequence joins TRBV20-1 and TRBJ2-6; TRBD2 matches 7 bases. The CDR3 loop spans 18 amino acids. V lost 1 base to trimming and J lost 0 bases; unmatched junction nucleotides: 9. The germline V gene has CDR1 DFQATT and CDR2 SNEGSKA (reference sequence).

The V and J genes are TRBV30 and TRBJ2-2; no clear D. Germline lookup yields CDR1 GTSNPN and CDR2 SVGIG (reference sequence). The V end was cut by 2 bases, the J end by 0 bases, with 7 bases between. The CDR3 has 14 amino acids. The CDR3 coding sequence is TGTGCCTGGAGTCTTGGGGCGAACACCGGGGAGCTGTTTTTT. It encodes CAWSLGANTGELFF.

The chain combines TRBV7-8 with TRBJ2-2; D gene ambiguous. V was trimmed by 3 bases and J by 5 bases, leaving 4 bases between them. Germline V gene lookup returns CDR1 SGHVS and CDR2 FQNEAQ. The length of the CDR3 is 12 residues. The CDR3 protein is CASSFTTGELFF. CDR3 nucleotide sequence: TGTGCCAGCAGCTTTACTACCGGGGAGCTGTTTTTT.

This chain uses TRBV20-1 with TRBJ2-3; tentatively, D is TRBD1 or TRBD2 (7 bases each). Per the germline V gene, CDR1 is DFQATT and CDR2 is SNEGSKA (reference sequence). CDR3 length equals 15 residues. The CDR3 nucleotides read TGCAGCGGAGGGGAGGGGGCGTCCAACACAGATACGCAGTATTTT. As protein: CSGGEGASNTDTQYF.

This chain links TRBV7-9 with TRBJ1-1, with 7 positions matching TRBD1. Trimming cost V 1 base and J 7 bases; bases outside gene matches: 15. The CDR3 is made up of 17 amino acids. In germline, CDR1 is SEHNR, CDR2 FQNEAQ (reference sequence). The CDR3 bases are TGTGCCAGCAGCTTAGATTGGAGGGGGCGCGACATTTTTGAAGCTTTCTTT. It yields the protein CASSLDWRGRDIFEAFF. Variable domain in full (rest from reference TRBV7-9 and TRBJ1-1): DTGVSQNPRHKITKRGQNVTFRCDPISEHNRLYWYRQTLGQGPEFLTYFQNEAQLEKSRLLSDRFSAERPKGSFSTLEIQRTEQGDSAMYLCASSLDWRGRDIFEAFFGQGTRLTVV.

V usage is TRBV6-1 and J usage is TRBJ1-5; 8 bases match TRBD1. Germline CDR1 reads MNHNS; CDR2 reads SASEGT. The CDR3 length is 13 residues. Trimming took 6 bases from V and 8 from J; bases not matched to a gene: 6. The CDR3 sequence: CASSSDRDEPQHF. The CDR3 DNA sequence: TGTGCCAGCAGCTCGGACAGGGACGAGCCCCAGCATTTT.

This clonotype was detected a few times. V and J are TRBV10-3 and TRBJ2-6; D not certain. Trimming left V 6 bases short and J 3 bases short, with 9 bases between. This CDR3 is 14 amino acids long. The germline V gene has CDR1 ENHRY and CDR2 SYGVKD. CDR3 residues: CAISLNVGANVLTF. As DNA, the CDR3 is TGTGCCATCAGCTTGAATGTTGGGGCCAACGTCCTGACTTTC.

The rearrangement joins TRBV11-3 to TRBJ2-1, with 7 bases fitting TRBD1. The junction had 12 bases not matched to a gene; V was cut back by 5 bases and J by 11 bases. CDR3 length: 14 amino acids. CDR1 and CDR2 from the germline V gene are SGHNT and YENEEA. This chain's CDR3 is CASSPRDSTGKQFF. DNA of the CDR3: TGTGCCAGCAGCCCAAGGGACAGTACCGGTAAGCAGTTCTTC.

This clonotype was seen more than once but under ten times. The chain couples TRBV18 to TRBJ2-1; 7 nucleotides line up with TRBD2. V lost 0 bases, J lost 0 bases, and 2 bases stayed unmatched. The germline V gene has CDR1 KGHSH and CDR2 LQKENI. The CDR3 loop spans 16 amino acids. This chain's CDR3 is CASSPPPSGSYNEQFF. DNA of the CDR3: TGTGCCAGCTCACCACCCCCTAGCGGCTCCTACAATGAGCAGTTCTTC.

Only a few counts were recorded for this clonotype. The CDR3 bases are TGTGCCAGCAGCCAAGGATTGACTAGCGGGGCCGGGGAGCTGTTTTTT. Protein: CASSQGLTSGAGELFF. The gene calls are TRBV3-1 and TRBJ2-2; 11 positions agree with TRBD2. Germline-derived CDR1 and CDR2 are LGHDT and YNNKEL (reference sequence). The CDR3 covers 16 residues. Trimming removed 1 base from V and 6 bases from J; junction bases left unmatched: 4. The full variable domain, with the rest looked up from reference TRBV3-1 and TRBJ2-2, is DTAVSQTPKYLVTQMGNDKSIKCEQNLGHDTMYWYKQDSKKFLKIMFSYNNKELIINETVPNRFSPKSPDKAHLNLHINSLELGDSAVYFCASSQGLTSGAGELFFGEGSRLTVL.

This chain connects TRBV5-6 to TRBJ2-1, with a possible D match to TRBD2 (6 bases). V lost 4 bases, J lost 2 bases, and 10 bases lay in between. This CDR3 is built from 14 residues. Germline CDR1 is SGHDT and CDR2 is YYEEEE. CDR3 loop: CASSPGLTYNEQFF. The CDR3 DNA is TGTGCCAGCAGCCCGGGACTTACCTACAATGAGCAGTTCTTC.

This chain connects TRBV29-1 to TRBJ1-4, with TRBD1 matching 7 bases. The CDR3 contains 14 residues. The junction had 11 bases not matched to a gene; V was cut back by 5 bases and J by 8 bases. Per the germline V gene, CDR1 is SQVTM and CDR2 is ANQGSEA. This chain's CDR3 is CSVNPGGDREKLFF. Here the CDR3 DNA reads TGCAGCGTTAACCCAGGGGGGGACCGGGAAAAACTGTTTTTT.

In DNA, the CDR3 is TGCGCCAGCAGCTTGGGGGACAGGGGGGCTCGATCCTATGGCTACACCTTC. This translates into CASSLGDRGARSYGYTF. The chain carries TRBV5-1 and TRBJ1-2; 11 bases match TRBD1. Trimming removed 0 bases from V and 4 bases from J; junction bases left unmatched: 8. Germline CDR1 reads SGHRS; CDR2 reads YFSETQ. The CDR3 totals 17 residues.

This chain uses TRBV7-2 with TRBJ2-1; 9 nucleotides line up with TRBD2. Looked up from germline, CDR1 is SGHTA and CDR2 is FQGNSA. There are 15 residues in the CDR3. The V segment lost 5 bases and the J segment 9 bases; nucleotides outside the gene matches: 11. In nucleotides, the CDR3 is TGTGCCAGCAGCCCACTAGCGGGTCACAGCGGTGAGCAGTTCTTC. This translates into CASSPLAGHSGEQFF.

This clonotype has a count of ten or more. The J gene is TRBJ2-5, the V gene TRBV5-1, with 13 bases aligning to TRBD2. V dropped 4 bases and J dropped 3; count of bases not matched to a gene: 6. CDR1 is SGHRS, CDR2 YFSETQ, per germline. The CDR3 consists of 16 residues. The CDR3 DNA follows: TGCGCCAGCAGCCTTGGACTAGCGGGAGATGAAGAGACCCAGTACTTC. The encoded protein is CASSLGLAGDEETQYF.

This clonotype appeared a few times. The CDR3 nucleotides are TGTGCCAGCAGTGGTAGCTTCGGGTCAGCGAGCTCCTACGAGCAGTACTTC. It codes for CASSGSFGSASSYEQYF. The chain uses TRBV7-3 and TRBJ2-7, with no clear D. CDR1 and CDR2 from the germline V gene are SGHTA and FQGTGA. The length of the CDR3 is 17 residues. Between the trimmed V and J ends, which lost 6 bases and 0 bases, there was a span of 21 bases. Variable domain in full (rest from reference TRBV7-3 and TRBJ2-7): GAGVSQTPSNKVTEKGKYVELRCDPISGHTALYWYRQSLGQGPEFLIYFQGTGAADDSGLPNDRFFAVRPEGSVSTLKIQRTERGDSAVYLCASSGSFGSASSYEQYFGPGTRLTVT.

This clonotype was found a few times. The chain links TRBV27 to TRBJ2-7; D is undetermined. The CDR3 covers 17 residues. Germline-derived CDR1 and CDR2 are MNHEY and SMNVEV (reference sequence). The germline V and J ends were trimmed by 3 bases and 2 bases, with 20 bases remaining between them. The CDR3 is CASSLSHSYYSPYEQYF. The CDR3 coding sequence is TGTGCCAGCAGTTTGTCGCACTCTTACTACTCCCCCTACGAGCAGTACTTC.

The chain links TRBV28 to TRBJ1-4; no clear D gene. The germline CDR1 and CDR2 sequences are MDHEN and SYDVKM. V was pared by 7 bases and J by 0 bases, with 15 bases between. The CDR3 sequence is 16 residues long. The DNA of the CDR3 is TGTGCCAGCAACCGGTCGTGGGCAGCAACTAATGAAAAACTGTTTTTT. Translating it yields CASNRSWAATNEKLFF.

This clonotype was seen more than once but under ten times. In DNA, the CDR3 is TGTGCCAGCAGTGCGCAGGGCTTGAATGAGCAGTTCTTC. It yields the protein CASSAQGLNEQFF. The chain combines TRBV25-1 with TRBJ2-1, with D possibly TRBD1 on 5 matching bases. This CDR3 contains 13 residues. Germline loops: CDR1 MGHDK, CDR2 SYGVNS. V lost 4 bases, J lost 7 bases, and 11 bases lay in between.

The chain recombines TRBV19 with TRBJ2-1, with 12 bases aligning to TRBD2. Unmatched junction bases numbered 5, after V lost 5 bases and J lost 9 bases. In germline, CDR1 is LNHDA, CDR2 SQIVND (reference sequence). The CDR3 is 14 amino acids. The chain's CDR3 is CASSRSSGRGEQFF. The CDR3 DNA follows: TGTGCCAGTAGTCGCTCTAGCGGGAGGGGTGAGCAGTTCTTC.

V gene TRBV15 combines with J gene TRBJ1-3; D is perhaps TRBD1 (5 bases). CDR1 LNHNV and CDR2 YYDKDF come from the germline V gene (reference sequence). The CDR3 consists of 16 residues. The V end was cut by 4 bases, the J end by 5 bases, with 18 bases between. The CDR3 DNA reads as TGTGCCACCAGCATCCCCCTCGGAGGGGTTCGAAACACCATATATTTT. Translated, it gives CATSIPLGGVRNTIYF.

J is TRBJ1-2 and V is TRBV7-9; maybe TRBD1 (6 bases). The V and J ends lost 2 bases and 4 bases respectively, with 11 bases between them. This CDR3 contains 14 residues. Germline CDR1 SEHNR, CDR2 FQNEAQ (reference sequence). The CDR3 reads CASSLQTGPYGYTF. Here the CDR3 DNA reads TGTGCCAGCAGCTTACAGACAGGACCCTATGGCTACACCTTC.

The CDR3 region is CAISDPGLEQFF. In nucleotides, the CDR3 is TGTGCCATCAGTGACCCGGGGCTTGAGCAGTTCTTC. The chain recombines TRBV10-3 with TRBJ2-1, with D perhaps matching TRBD1 or TRBD2 (5 bases each). This CDR3 spans 12 amino acids. The V gene's germline CDR1 is ENHRY and CDR2 SYGVKD. V dropped 3 bases and J dropped 9 bases, with 9 bases sitting between them.